The clone carrying this T cell receptor (beta chain) was seen more than once but under ten times. Antigen unknown. This sample stems from a study of T cells in Graves' hyperthyroidism and ophthalmopathy. A lack of ophthalmopathy progression within 18 months defined stable Graves' hyperthyroidism. Orbital computed tomography and thyroid ultrasound, together with serum TRAb and thyroxine and clinical symptoms, were used for diagnoses. Overall study results and limits: Ophthalmopathy was distinguished from stable hyperthyroidism by 13 V-J signatures.

The CDR3 length is 14 residues. Trimming took 3 bases from V and 4 from J; bases not matched to a gene: 4. The germline CDR1 and CDR2 sequences are DFQATT and SNEGSKA (reference sequence). The investigators amplified TCR beta CDR3 regions from RNA transcripts. First-round RT-PCR with HTBI primers amplified the TCR CDR3 region. A single record per CDR3 protein comes from TCRdb applying MiXCR to the multiplex PCR reads. The sample holds some 770,000 distinct CDR3 sequences, roughly 17% seen once. The source material was blood. The chain carries TRBV20-1 and TRBJ2-3; 10 nucleotides match TRBD2. This TCR was sampled from a man between 18 and 29 years old with Graves' hyperthyroidism. The CDR3 sequence: CSASLAGAADTQYF. As DNA, the CDR3 is TGCAGTGCTAGCCTAGCGGGAGCGGCAGATACGCAGTATTTT.